Detailed here is one T cell receptor (beta chain). The antigen it binds to is not known. The record has no base qualities; no much larger clone is one base away. This record belongs to a study of human T cells and chemical hapten exposure (dated by TCRdb to about 2021). Study-level background: For sensitization, 2% DPC in acetone was applied to an approximately 2 cm by approximately 2 cm area of upper inner arm skin. Some 29 alopecia patients gave blood for TCR sequencing at one to four time points (pre-sensitization, 2, 6 and 24 weeks). Alopecia areata with under or over 50% scalp involvement, alopecia totalis and alopecia universalis were represented in the patient cohort, which was mostly female. Patch testing was done on the upper back using Finn chambers containing 0.01% DPC, and results were scored after 6 days according to International Contact Dermatitis Research Group standards. Libraries were pooled for sequencing, and per-sample TCR yields varied mainly because of small differences in library volumes within the pool. The study tracked peripheral blood TCR repertoire changes in vivo during primary and secondary sensitization to the hapten diphenylcyclopropenone (DPC) in alopecia patients. Blood was sampled from patients pre-sensitization (week 0) and at 2, 6 and about 24 weeks after DPC sensitization. Weekly therapeutic DPC doses were additionally applied to the scalp of patients throughout the approximately 23-week study period.

What the time point label conveys for this sample: patch test 2, 6 weeks after DPC sensitization. Explained via the paper, the treatment or condition label denotes: therapeutic diphenylcyclopropenone sensitization with weekly scalp DPC. At each patch-test visit, blood was drawn before the patch test was applied. To be eligible, patients had to be aged 18 to 70, diagnosed with alopecia and judged suitable for DPC therapy, while pregnant patients were excluded. Total RNA was extracted from unfractionated whole blood that had been collected in Tempus Blood RNA tubes. For this chain, trimming is 1 base at the V end and 6 bases at the J end, and the number of junction bases without a gene match is 11. The CDR3 spans 16 residues, from the cysteine through the phenylalanine. The retained sequence is limited to the CDR3, 48 bases, with the frame set at the first base. For CDR1 and CDR2, the germline V gene lists SQVTM and ANQGSEA.

The library was prepared using RACE. The data were produced on a NextSeq 500. Library preparation attached unique molecular identifiers to individual cDNA molecules for quantitative, reproducible TCR counting. Both TCR alpha and TCR beta chains were sequenced from each blood RNA sample. From the authors' description of their analysis: A median of roughly 100,000 TCRs per sample was observed, with a range of roughly 20,000 to 700,000. V, J and CDR3 annotation of the TCR reads was carried out using the Decombinator software suite. To make PS versus PT1 abundance plots, every sample was subsampled to the same number of TCRs (28,000). Expanded TCRs were defined as absent before sensitization and observed at least eight times at the 2-week time point. TCRdb took the public reads, trimmed them with fastp at Q25, ran MiXCR for clone calling and kept in-frame beta chains. Every CDR3 protein is listed once, alongside the most common genes and DNA of its rows. The authors' filters were not applied to this entry. This sample holds a few hundred thousand distinct CDR3 sequences; about 6% were observed only once. Together, the top ten hold about 6% of the sample.

Study-wide findings and limitations: No change with DPC sensitization was found in the number of TCRs above 1 in 1000 frequency, and no evidence of global repertoire structure alterations was found. After repeated subsampling, the strength of the expansion versus patch-test correlation and the threshold at which it became significant changed. A positive correlation was found between the number of PT1 expanded TCRs and patch test score, with significance reached at thresholds 8, 16 and 32 but not 4. Compared with pre-sensitization or healthy control sets, expanded TCRs formed significantly more large CDR3 similarity clusters, which is consistent with antigen-driven responses. Because every patient had alopecia, a presumed autoimmune disease, the patients' immune response might differ from that of healthy individuals.

The sequence was collected from a young woman with alopecia areata. Some clones in this sample may be carry-over from other donors' samples. The rearranged chain carries TRBV29-1 and TRBJ2-1; TRBD2 lines up with 8 middle nucleotides. Material: whole blood, obtained in connection with sensitization to the hapten diphenylcyclopropenone (DPC). The CDR3 is CSVEALSGATLNEQFF. The bases are TGCAGCGTTGAAGCACTTAGCGGGGCGACCCTCAATGAGCAGTTCTTC.